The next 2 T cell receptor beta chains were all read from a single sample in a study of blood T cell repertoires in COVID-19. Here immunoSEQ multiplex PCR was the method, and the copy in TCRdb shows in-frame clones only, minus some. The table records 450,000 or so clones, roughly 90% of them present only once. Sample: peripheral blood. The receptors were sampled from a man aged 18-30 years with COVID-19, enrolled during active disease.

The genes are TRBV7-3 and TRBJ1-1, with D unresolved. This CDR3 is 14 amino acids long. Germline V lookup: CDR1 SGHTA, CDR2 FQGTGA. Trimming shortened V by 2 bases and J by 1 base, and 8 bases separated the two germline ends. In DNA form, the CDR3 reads TGTGCCAGCAGCTTAGGGCAGTCGAACACTGAAGCTTTCTTT. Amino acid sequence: CASSLGQSNTEAFF.

The CDR3, as DNA: TGTGCCAGCAGCTTAGAACTAACAGGGAACAATTCACCCCTCCACTTT. Its protein product is CASSLELTGNNSPLHF. V usage is TRBV7-8 and J usage is TRBJ1-6; possible D gene TRBD1, 6 bases. Germline CDR1 reads SGHVS; CDR2 reads FQNEAQ. This CDR3 contains 16 residues. V lost 1 base to trimming and J lost 7 bases, with 14 bases between them.